What follows are 18 T cell receptor beta chains derived from one specimen sequenced in a study of OX40 agonist ivuxolimab in advanced cancers. Data came from immunoSEQ multiplex PCR; TCRdb stores just in-frame clones and leaves some out. The sample lists around 31,000 clones, about 92% occurring once. Sequencing was performed on CD4+ or CD8+ T cells sorted from blood, taken in a trial of the OX40 agonist ivuxolimab. Receptors were obtained from an adult with an advanced solid tumor such as melanoma, head and neck, liver or kidney cancer.

This chain links TRBV6-5 with TRBJ1-3; D not resolved. Germline CDR1 MNHEY, CDR2 SVGAGI. The CDR3 runs to 15 residues. Trimming took 0 bases from V and 1 from J, leaving 7 bases between them. Here the CDR3 reads CASSYSGASGNTIYF. The CDR3 coding sequence is TGTGCCAGCAGTTACTCGGGAGCTTCTGGAAACACCATATATTTT.

V is TRBV5-4 and J is TRBJ2-3; 15 bases agree with TRBD2. The CDR3 runs 17 residues. CDR1 and CDR2 from the germline V gene are SGHNT and YYREEE (reference sequence). The junction had 5 bases not matched to a gene; V was cut back by 0 bases and J by 6 bases. The CDR3 DNA follows: TGTGCCAGCAGCTTGGAGTGGACTAGCGGGGGGGTGGATACGCAGTATTTT. Its protein product is CASSLEWTSGGVDTQYF.

The chain combines TRBV5-4 with TRBJ1-4; possible D gene TRBD1, 5 bases. Germline assignment: CDR1 SGHNT and CDR2 YYREEE (reference sequence). V lost 0 bases and J 4 bases, leaving 10 bases between the germline ends. There are 15 residues in the CDR3. CDR3 nucleotide sequence: TGTGCCAGCAGCTTGGACGGGACCAATAATGAAAAACTGTTTTTT. Its protein is CASSLDGTNNEKLFF. The full variable domain, rest sourced from reference TRBV5-4 and TRBJ1-4, is ETGVTQSPTHLIKTRGQQVTLRCSSQSGHNTVSWYQQALGQGPQFIFQYYREEENGRGNFPPRFSGLQFPNYSSELNVNALELDDSALYLCASSLDGTNNEKLFFGSGTQLSVL.

This clone was seen only once. V gene TRBV19 combines with J gene TRBJ2-1; the match to TRBD2 covers 7 bases. After removal of 4 bases from V and 3 bases from J, the junction contained 6 bases not matched to a gene. Germline V gives CDR1 LNHDA, CDR2 SQIVND (reference sequence). The CDR3 has 15 residues. For the CDR3, the DNA is TGTGCCAGTAGTAGCGCGCGGGACTACTACAATGAGCAGTTCTTC. Protein sequence: CASSSARDYYNEQFF.

About this clone: The junction differs from germline at one of its ends, possibly a read error. This rearrangement joins TRBV6-5 to TRBJ2-7; possible D gene TRBD1, 6 bases. Germline V gene lookup returns CDR1 MNHEY and CDR2 SVGAGI. CDR3 length: 13 residues. The CDR3 sequence: CAGSLRGVVEQYF. DNA for the CDR3: TGTGCCGGCAGTCTCAGGGGTGTGGTCGAGCAGTACTTC.

The rearrangement joins TRBV27 to TRBJ2-7; TRBD2 matches at 8 bases. Germline V lookup: CDR1 MNHEY, CDR2 SMNVEV (reference sequence). The CDR3 sequence is 13 residues long. V was pared by 3 bases and J by 4 bases, with 2 bases of the junction left unmatched. The CDR3 coding sequence is TGTGCCAGCAGTTTTGGACTAGCTTACGAGCAGTACTTC. As protein: CASSFGLAYEQYF.

This sequence joins TRBV27 and TRBJ2-7; D is perhaps TRBD1 (6 bases). The V and J ends lost 4 bases and 0 bases respectively, with 13 bases between them. This CDR3 comprises 15 residues. Germline values: CDR1 MNHEY, CDR2 SMNVEV (reference sequence). CDR3 nucleotide sequence: TGTGCCAGCAGTTCCAGACAGGACCTCTCCTACGAGCAGTACTTC. Its protein product is CASSSRQDLSYEQYF.

The chain recombines TRBV19 with TRBJ1-5; 7 nucleotides line up with TRBD1. The V segment lost 5 bases and the J segment 4 bases; nucleotides outside the gene matches: 5. The CDR3 consists of 14 residues. Germline V lookup: CDR1 LNHDA, CDR2 SQIVND (reference sequence). This chain's CDR3 is CASSLGTVNQPQHF. As DNA, the CDR3 is TGTGCCAGTAGTCTCGGGACAGTAAATCAGCCCCAGCATTTT.

The chain is built from TRBV5-1 and TRBJ2-7; tentative D call: TRBD1 (6 bases). Germline V gene data show CDR1 as SGHRS and CDR2 as YFSETQ. This CDR3 has 15 residues. Trimming removed 1 base from V and 1 base from J, with 12 bases in between. This CDR3 is CASSLRDTRSYEQYF. CDR3 coding DNA: TGCGCCAGCAGCTTGAGGGACACTCGATCCTACGAGCAGTACTTC.

The chain joins TRBV12-5 to TRBJ2-1; unclear D gene. Germline V CDR1 and CDR2: LGHNT, FRNRAP. V shed 4 bases and J shed 7 bases, with 8 bases lying between them. The CDR3 loop spans 12 amino acids. This CDR3 is CASGSGGNEQFF. In DNA form, the CDR3 reads TGTGCTAGTGGTTCGGGTGGGAATGAGCAGTTCTTC.

The gene calls are TRBV15 and TRBJ1-1; 8 positions match TRBD1. The CDR3 covers 15 residues. V lost 0 bases to trimming and J lost 4 bases; unmatched junction nucleotides: 4. CDR1 is LNHNV, CDR2 YYDKDF, per germline (reference sequence). The CDR3 DNA is TGTGCCACCAGCAGAGATACGGACAGGGCCACTGAAGCTTTCTTT. This sequence encodes CATSRDTDRATEAFF.

The gene calls are TRBV6-6 and TRBJ2-1; D remains unclear. The CDR3 extends over 14 amino acids. V was trimmed by 0 bases and J by 4 bases, leaving 7 bases between them. Germline CDR1 reads MNHNY; CDR2 reads SVGAGI (reference sequence). As DNA, the CDR3 is TGTGCCAGCAGTTACTCCTCCCTGTACAATGAGCAGTTCTTC. This encodes CASSYSSLYNEQFF.

The V and J genes are TRBV7-9 and TRBJ2-7; TRBD1 agrees at 7 bases. CDR1 and CDR2 (germline): SEHNR, FQNEAQ (reference sequence). The CDR3 is 16 amino acids. Unmatched junction bases numbered 9, after V lost 4 bases and J lost 0 bases. The CDR3 reads CASSSSTGESSYEQYF. In DNA form, the CDR3 reads TGTGCCAGCAGCTCATCTACAGGGGAGAGCTCCTACGAGCAGTACTTC.

V gene TRBV4-1 combines with J gene TRBJ2-1; 8 bases align to TRBD2. V was clipped by 0 bases and J by 7 bases; unmatched bases: 11. Germline loops: CDR1 MGHRA, CDR2 YSYEKL. The CDR3 is made up of 17 amino acids. CDR3 coding DNA: TGCGCCAGCAGCCAAGATTTGGCGGGAGGAATAAAAAATGAGCAGTTCTTC. This codes for CASSQDLAGGIKNEQFF.

The V and J genes are TRBV11-2 and TRBJ2-2; D not resolved. Looked up from germline, CDR1 is SGHAT and CDR2 is FQNNGV. V was clipped by 2 bases and J by 2 bases, with 6 bases between them. The CDR3 is 14 amino acids. The CDR3 loop reads CASSLIINTGELFF. CDR3 bases: TGTGCCAGCAGCTTAATTATTAACACCGGGGAGCTGTTTTTT.

The gene calls are TRBV27 and TRBJ2-7, with D maybe TRBD1 (5 bases). There are 14 residues in the CDR3. CDR1 is MNHEY and CDR2 is SMNVEV in the germline V gene (reference sequence). Trimming removed 3 bases from V and 7 bases from J, with 16 bases in between. Here the CDR3 reads CASSFTPGQAEQYF. Here the CDR3 DNA reads TGTGCCAGCAGTTTTACTCCAGGACAAGCTGAGCAGTACTTC.

The chain couples TRBV21-1 to TRBJ2-5; TRBD1 is the table's D call, not checked against the DNA. The DNA end lines up better with TRBJ2-7; the J call may be wrong. TRBV21-1 is a pseudogene segment. The CDR3 has 13 amino acids. CDR3 bases: TGTGCCACTACACGGGACAGGGACCACGAGCAGTACTTC. Translation: CATTRDRDHEQYF.

The CDR3 nucleotides are TGTGCCAGCAGTGAAATTATTAGCCAGTCGGATGAGCAGTTCTTC. Its translation is CASSEIISQSDEQFF. The chain employs TRBV6-1 and TRBJ2-1, with no clear D. CDR1 and CDR2 (germline): MNHNS, SASEGT. Between the trimmed V and J ends, which lost 2 bases and 8 bases, there was a span of 16 bases. This CDR3 spans 15 amino acids.